This TCR beta chain was found in a study of cytomegalovirus exposure and HLA in healthy donors. Broader study findings: When analyzed later, the rates of TCR association showed variation by HLA locus, with DRB1 the most and HLA-C the fewest. The authors later found most CMV-associated TCR beta chains appeared HLA-restricted. With later analysis, a missense DCLRE1C variant became linked to TCR beta V- and J-gene trimming.

For this clone: Antigen unknown.

Both 60 Vbeta primers and 13 Jbeta primers went into the PCR. The method was immunoSEQ multiplex PCR; TCRdb's version includes in-frame clones alone and lacks a portion of them. The repertoire includes more than 95,000 clones, less than 85% of them detected once, and about 5.7% sits in the top ten. This receptor was taken from a young woman in good health and CMV-seropositive. The sequencing sample was made of PBMCs.

This chain's CDR3 is CASRWEMNTEAFF. CDR3 in DNA: TGTGCCAGCAGGTGGGAGATGAACACTGAAGCTTTCTTT. The rearrangement links TRBV6-1 to TRBJ1-1; D unresolved. CDR1 MNHNS and CDR2 SASEGT come from the germline V gene. V shed 6 bases and J shed 0 bases, with 8 bases lying between them. The CDR3 contains 13 residues.